The rows below give T cell receptor beta chains drawn from one sample of a study of blood T cell repertoires in COVID-19. Clones were read by immunoSEQ multiplex PCR, and TCRdb kept only the in-frame ones, dropping some. The sample yields just under 150,000 clones, roughly 87% seen once. The sequenced sample was peripheral blood. The receptors here all came from a woman aged 45-65 years with acute or convalescent COVID-19. Both conserved end residues are part of each CDR3. Fields, in order: J gene, D gene, clone size, V gene, CDR3 protein, CDR3 DNA. A D gene is named only where the DNA matches it firmly. Expanded clones are given a class, and other clones once, few, many or no size at all.

J: TRBJ1-1
D: TRBD1
size: NA
V: TRBV10-2
CDR3: CARCQGARTEAFF
DNA: TGCGCCCGTTGTCAGGGGGCGCGCACTGAAGCTTTCTTT

J: TRBJ2-1
D: NA
size: NA
V: TRBV30
CDR3: CAWGGNYNEQFF
DNA: TGTGCCTGGGGCGGGAACTACAATGAGCAGTTCTTC

J: TRBJ1-3
D: NA
size: NA
V: TRBV2
CDR3: CASTLTFSGNTIYF
DNA: TGTGCCAGCACCCTAACCTTCTCTGGAAACACCATATATTTT

J: TRBJ2-1
D: TRBD2
size: NA
V: TRBV10-1
CDR3: CARTSGGYNEQFF
DNA: TGCGCTAGGACTAGCGGGGGCTACAATGAGCAGTTCTTC

J: TRBJ1-4
D: NA
size: NA
V: TRBV30
CDR3: CAWSAWSGEKLFF
DNA: TGTGCCTGGAGTGCCTGGAGCGGGGAAAAACTGTTTTTT

J: TRBJ1-4
D: TRBD1
size: NA
V: TRBV28
CDR3: CASSLPQGEREKLFF
DNA: TGTGCCAGCAGTTTACCACAGGGGGAGAGGGAAAAACTGTTTTTT

J: TRBJ2-7
D: NA
size: NA
V: TRBV7-9
CDR3: CASSLLPAGTYEQYF
DNA: TGTGCCAGCAGTCTTCTACCTGCGGGGACCTACGAGCAGTACTTC

J: TRBJ2-1
D: TRBD2
size: NA
V: TRBV11-2
CDR3: CASSLGGGLAGALGQFF
DNA: TGTGCCAGCAGCTTAGGAGGGGGACTAGCGGGAGCCCTCGGGCAGTTCTTC

J: TRBJ2-7
D: NA
size: NA
V: TRBV6-5
CDR3: CASSSGGKEQYF
DNA: TGTGCCAGCAGTTCCGGCGGTAAAGAGCAGTACTTC

J: TRBJ2-2
D: NA
size: NA
V: TRBV21-1
CDR3: CASSTSGNTGELFF
DNA: TGTGCCAGCAGCACTAGCGGGAACACCGGGGAGCTGTTTTTT

J: TRBJ2-3
D: TRBD1
size: NA
V: TRBV6-5
CDR3: CASSYGTGDSTDTQYF
DNA: TGTGCCAGCAGTTACGGGACAGGGGATAGCACAGATACGCAGTATTTT

J: TRBJ2-5
D: TRBD2
size: NA
V: TRBV5-1
CDR3: CASSLGLAGVGEETQYF
DNA: TGCGCCAGCAGCTTGGGACTAGCGGGAGTAGGAGAAGAGACCCAGTACTTC

J: TRBJ2-2
D: TRBD1
size: NA
V: TRBV7-8
CDR3: CASSLKQGMDTGELFF
DNA: TGTGCCAGCAGCTTAAAACAGGGGATGGACACCGGGGAGCTGTTTTTT

J: TRBJ2-2
D: TRBD2
size: NA
V: TRBV4-1
CDR3: CASSRIGLAGGQNTGELFF
DNA: TGCGCCAGCAGCCGTATCGGTCTAGCGGGAGGACAAAACACCGGGGAGCTGTTTTTT

J: TRBJ1-4
D: TRBD1
size: NA
V: TRBV19
CDR3: CASSIGPGQGGKLFF
DNA: TGTGCCAGTAGTATAGGTCCGGGACAGGGAGGCAAACTGTTTTTT

J: TRBJ2-7
D: TRBD1
size: NA
V: TRBV28
CDR3: CASSHSGGEQYF
DNA: TGTGCCAGCAGTCATTCAGGGGGCGAGCAGTACTTC

J: TRBJ1-6
D: NA
size: NA
V: TRBV5-1
CDR3: CASCLEGRVFSPLHF
DNA: TGCGCCAGCTGCCTAGAAGGCAGGGTGTTTTCACCCCTCCACTTT

J: TRBJ1-1
D: TRBD1
size: few
V: TRBV4-1
CDR3: CASSFDRGTEAFF
DNA: TGCGCCAGCAGCTTTGACAGGGGCACTGAAGCTTTCTTT

J: TRBJ2-1
D: TRBD1
size: NA
V: TRBV5-5
CDR3: CASSLARTGTGQNEQFF
DNA: TGTGCCAGCAGCTTGGCGCGAACCGGGACAGGGCAGAATGAGCAGTTCTTC

J: TRBJ1-1
D: TRBD1
size: once
V: TRBV10-3
CDR3: CAISETTGGTEAFF
DNA: TGTGCCATCAGTGAGACCACAGGGGGCACTGAAGCTTTCTTT

J: TRBJ1-2
D: NA
size: NA
V: TRBV11-2
CDR3: CASSVGPDRGYTF
DNA: TGTGCCAGCAGCGTAGGTCCCGATCGGGGCTACACCTTC

J: TRBJ2-2
D: NA
size: NA
V: TRBV7-9
CDR3: CASSSTGELFF
DNA: TGTGCCAGCAGCTCTACCGGGGAGCTGTTTTTT

J: TRBJ1-2
D: NA
size: NA
V: TRBV5-4
CDR3: CASSPDDRRYGYTF
DNA: TGTGCCAGCAGCCCAGATGACCGGAGGTATGGCTACACCTTC

J: TRBJ2-7
D: TRBD2
size: NA
V: TRBV4-1
CDR3: CASSRGSGGSSYEQYF
DNA: TGCGCCAGCAGCAGGGGGTCGGGGGGGAGCTCCTACGAGCAGTACTTC

J: TRBJ1-5
D: TRBD1
size: once
V: TRBV3-1/TRBV3-2
CDR3: CASSQLGQGPQHF
DNA: TGTGCCAGCAGCCAACTTGGACAGGGGCCCCAGCATTTT

J: TRBJ2-1
D: TRBD1
size: NA
V: TRBV9
CDR3: CASSATGAFTDEQFF
DNA: TGTGCCAGCAGCGCGACAGGGGCCTTCACTGATGAGCAGTTCTTC

J: TRBJ2-7
D: NA
size: once
V: TRBV24-1
CDR3: CATSDPRGNTYEQYF
DNA: TGTGCCACCAGTGATCCCAGGGGCAACACCTACGAGCAGTACTTC

J: TRBJ1-2
D: NA
size: few
V: TRBV10-3
CDR3: CAISESIGGNSGYTF
DNA: TGTGCCATCAGTGAGTCGATAGGAGGGAATAGTGGCTACACCTTC

J: TRBJ2-3
D: TRBD1
size: NA
V: TRBV7-8
CDR3: CASSPRDREPDTQYF
DNA: TGTGCCAGCAGCCCCCGGGACAGGGAGCCAGATACGCAGTATTTT

J: TRBJ2-7
D: TRBD1
size: NA
V: TRBV2
CDR3: CASNRKGWGQGDYEQYF
DNA: TGTGCCAGCAACAGAAAAGGTTGGGGACAGGGGGACTACGAGCAGTACTTC

J: TRBJ1-2
D: TRBD1
size: NA
V: TRBV28
CDR3: CASKGQSHGYTF
DNA: TGTGCCAGCAAGGGACAGTCCCATGGCTACACCTTC

J: TRBJ2-7
D: TRBD2
size: NA
V: TRBV11-3
CDR3: CASSWTSGSEQYF
DNA: TGTGCCAGCTCGTGGACTAGCGGGAGCGAGCAGTACTTC

J: TRBJ2-1
D: NA
size: NA
V: TRBV5-1
CDR3: CASSQGRIGGLEQFF
DNA: TGCGCCAGCAGCCAAGGTCGTATAGGTGGGCTTGAGCAGTTCTTC

J: TRBJ1-2
D: NA
size: NA
V: TRBV6-5
CDR3: CAGGDPRRVNYGYTF
DNA: TGTGCCGGGGGGGACCCGCGAAGGGTTAACTATGGCTACACCTTC

J: TRBJ1-5
D: TRBD1
size: once
V: TRBV6-2/TRBV6-3
CDR3: CASSRNRGSGNQPQHF
DNA: TGTGCCAGCAGTCGCAACAGGGGGTCTGGCAATCAGCCCCAGCATTTT

J: TRBJ1-2
D: TRBD1
size: NA
V: TRBV6-5
CDR3: CASATGTVYGYTF
DNA: TGTGCCAGCGCTACCGGGACAGTCTATGGCTACACCTTC